The rows below give T cell receptor beta chains drawn from one sample of a study of cytomegalovirus exposure and HLA in healthy donors. Measured with immunoSEQ multiplex PCR; TCRdb has only the in-frame clones, and not every one. This repertoire shows over 150,000 clones, about 69% found once; its top ten account for approximately 4.6%. Specimen: PBMCs. Receptor source: a young man in good health and CMV-seropositive. CDR3s include the opening cysteine and the closing phenylalanine or tryptophan. Each record gives: J gene, V gene, clone size, D gene, CDR3 protein, CDR3 DNA. D genes are given only for firm matches. The size field is filled for only some rows; it gives once, few, many or a size class.

TRBJ2-1 TRBV2 . . CAAGTGHNEQFF TGTGCCGCGGGGACCGGGCACAATGAGCAGTTCTTC
TRBJ2-3 TRBV18 once TRBD2 CASSPSSGSTDTQYF TGTGCCAGCTCACCTTCTAGCGGCAGCACAGATACGCAGTATTTT
TRBJ1-1 TRBV28 . . CASSLRRGETFF TGTGCCAGCAGTTTGAGGCGGGGCGAAACTTTCTTT
TRBJ2-3 TRBV9 . . CASSVADGSGSVRGQYF TGTGCCAGCAGCGTAGCTGATGGTAGCGGCTCAGTTCGGGGGCAGTATTTT
TRBJ2-7 TRBV5-8 once TRBD1 CASSLARGRHEQYF TGTGCCAGCAGCTTGGCCAGGGGGCGGCACGAGCAGTACTTC
TRBJ1-3 TRBV18 . TRBD1 CASSPRPRQGSDTIYF TGTGCCAGCTCACCACGGCCGAGACAGGGGTCAGACACCATATATTTT
TRBJ1-5 TRBV6-1 . . CASRGSNQPQHF TGTGCCAGCCGAGGGAGCAATCAGCCCCAGCATTTT
TRBJ2-7 TRBV5-8 once . CASSFRTGSAYEQYF TGTGCCAGCAGCTTTCGGACGGGAAGTGCCTACGAGCAGTACTTC
TRBJ1-6 TRBV5-6 . . CASSLQQGSNSPLHF TGTGCCAGCAGCTTGCAACAGGGTAGCAATTCACCCCTCCACTTT
TRBJ2-7 TRBV14 . TRBD2 CASSQGGGPYEQYF TGTGCCAGCAGCCAGGGGGGAGGGCCTTACGAGCAGTACTTC
TRBJ2-5 TRBV29-1 . . CSVEQGETQYF TGCAGCGTTGAACAGGGAGAGACCCAGTACTTC